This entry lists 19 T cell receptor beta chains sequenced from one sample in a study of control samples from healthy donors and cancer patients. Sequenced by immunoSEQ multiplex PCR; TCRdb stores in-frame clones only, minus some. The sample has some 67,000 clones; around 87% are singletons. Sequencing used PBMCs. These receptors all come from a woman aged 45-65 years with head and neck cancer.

Here the CDR3 reads CASSQRAGGGDIQYF. CDR3 nucleotides: TGCGCCAGCAGCCAACGAGCGGGGGGCGGGGACATTCAGTACTTC. The chain uses TRBV4-3 and TRBJ2-4; 9 bases are shared with TRBD2. J gave up 8 bases and V 2 bases, and 7 bases lay outside the gene matches. Germline assignment: CDR1 LGHNA and CDR2 YSLEER. The CDR3 totals 15 residues.

The CDR3 is CASSDDRTSEQYF. For the CDR3, the DNA is TGTGCCAGCAGTGACGACAGGACCTCCGAGCAGTACTTC. This chain connects TRBV25-1 to TRBJ2-7; a possible D gene is TRBD1 (6 bases). Germline values: CDR1 MGHDK, CDR2 SYGVNS. V was pared by 3 bases and J by 6 bases, with 12 bases between. The CDR3 runs 13 residues.

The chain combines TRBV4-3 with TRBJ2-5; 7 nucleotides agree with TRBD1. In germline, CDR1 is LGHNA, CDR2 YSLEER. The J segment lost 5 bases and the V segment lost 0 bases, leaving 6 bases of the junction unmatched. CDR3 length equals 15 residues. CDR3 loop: CASSQDLGQRETQYF. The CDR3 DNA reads TGCGCCAGCAGCCAAGATTTGGGACAGAGGGAGACCCAGTACTTC.

This CDR3 reads CASSLRQGRYEQYF. CDR3 coding DNA: TGTGCCAGCAGTTTAAGGCAGGGAAGGTACGAGCAGTACTTC. The V gene is TRBV28, the J gene TRBJ2-7; the D gene is possibly TRBD1 (5 bases). The CDR3 has 14 residues. V lost 2 bases and J lost 4, with 12 bases in between. Germline V lookup: CDR1 MDHEN, CDR2 SYDVKM.

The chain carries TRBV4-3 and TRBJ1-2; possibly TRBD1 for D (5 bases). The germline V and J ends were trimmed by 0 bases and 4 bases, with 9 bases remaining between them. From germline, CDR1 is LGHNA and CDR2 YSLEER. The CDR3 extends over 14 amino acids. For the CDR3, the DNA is TGCGCCAGCAGCCAAGACAGGGCCATCTATGGCTACACCTTC. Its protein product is CASSQDRAIYGYTF.

The CDR3 loop is CASSLGDSWETQYF. Written as DNA, the CDR3 is TGTGCCAGCAGCTTAGGGGACAGCTGGGAGACCCAGTACTTC. The chain recombines TRBV7-9 with TRBJ2-5; 7 bases match TRBD1. V lost 1 base and J lost 5; bases outside the gene matches: 4. CDR1 and CDR2 from the germline V gene are SEHNR and FQNEAQ (reference sequence). The CDR3 covers 14 residues.

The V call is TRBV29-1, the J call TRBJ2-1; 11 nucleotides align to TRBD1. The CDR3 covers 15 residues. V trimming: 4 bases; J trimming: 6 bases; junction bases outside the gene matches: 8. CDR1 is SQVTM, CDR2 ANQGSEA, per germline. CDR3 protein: CSVASGDRGGNEQFF. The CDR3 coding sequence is TGCAGCGTTGCGTCGGGGGACAGGGGGGGCAATGAGCAGTTCTTC.

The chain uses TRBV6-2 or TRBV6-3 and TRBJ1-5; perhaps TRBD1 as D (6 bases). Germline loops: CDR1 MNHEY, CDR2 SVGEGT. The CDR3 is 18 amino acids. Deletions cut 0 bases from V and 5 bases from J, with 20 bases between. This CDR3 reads CASSYSRDNRESDQPQHF. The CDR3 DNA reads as TGTGCCAGCAGTTACTCGAGGGATAACAGGGAATCCGATCAGCCCCAGCATTTT.

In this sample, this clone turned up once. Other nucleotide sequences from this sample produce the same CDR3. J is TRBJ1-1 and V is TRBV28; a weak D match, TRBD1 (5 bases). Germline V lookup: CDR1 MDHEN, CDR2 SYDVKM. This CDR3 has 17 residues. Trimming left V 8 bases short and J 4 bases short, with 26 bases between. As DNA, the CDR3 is TGTGCCAGCGCCCACTTGGGGACTGGGGTGGGGGGCACTGAAGCTTTCTTT. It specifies CASAHLGTGVGGTEAFF.

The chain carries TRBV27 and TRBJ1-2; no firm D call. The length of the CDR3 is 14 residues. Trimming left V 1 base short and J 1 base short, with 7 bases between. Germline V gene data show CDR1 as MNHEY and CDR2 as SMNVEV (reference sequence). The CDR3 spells CASSLYPDNYGYTF. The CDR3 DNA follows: TGTGCCAGCAGTTTATATCCCGATAACTATGGCTACACCTTC.

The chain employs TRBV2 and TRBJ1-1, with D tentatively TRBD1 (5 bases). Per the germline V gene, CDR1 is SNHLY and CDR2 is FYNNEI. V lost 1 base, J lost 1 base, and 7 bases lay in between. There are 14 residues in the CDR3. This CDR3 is CASSEVGRNTEAFF. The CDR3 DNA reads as TGTGCCAGCAGTGAAGTGGGACGGAACACTGAAGCTTTCTTT. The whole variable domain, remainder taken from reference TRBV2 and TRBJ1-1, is EPEVTQTPSHQVTQMGQEVILRCVPISNHLYFYWYRQILGQKVEFLVSFYNNEISEKSEIFDDQFSVERPDGSNFTLKIRSTKLEDSAMYFCASSEVGRNTEAFFGQGTRLTVV.

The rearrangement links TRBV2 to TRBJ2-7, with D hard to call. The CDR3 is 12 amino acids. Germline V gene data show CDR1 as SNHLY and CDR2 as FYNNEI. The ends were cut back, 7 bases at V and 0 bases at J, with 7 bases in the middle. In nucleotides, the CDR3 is TGTGCCAGCAAGGTGACCTCCTACGAGCAGTACTTC. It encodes CASKVTSYEQYF.

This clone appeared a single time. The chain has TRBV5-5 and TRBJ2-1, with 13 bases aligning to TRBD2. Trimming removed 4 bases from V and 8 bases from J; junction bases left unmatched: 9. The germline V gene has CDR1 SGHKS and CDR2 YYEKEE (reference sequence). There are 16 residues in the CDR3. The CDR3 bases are TGTGCCAGCAGCATAGAACTAGCGGGGGGGCGAGATGAGCAGTTCTTC. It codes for CASSIELAGGRDEQFF.

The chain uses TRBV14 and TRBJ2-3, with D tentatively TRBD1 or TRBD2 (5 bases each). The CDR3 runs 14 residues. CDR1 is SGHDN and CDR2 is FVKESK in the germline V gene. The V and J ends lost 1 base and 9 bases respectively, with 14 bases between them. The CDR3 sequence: CASSQVDSWGTQYF. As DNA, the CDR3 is TGTGCCAGCAGCCAAGTAGACAGCTGGGGGACGCAGTATTTT.

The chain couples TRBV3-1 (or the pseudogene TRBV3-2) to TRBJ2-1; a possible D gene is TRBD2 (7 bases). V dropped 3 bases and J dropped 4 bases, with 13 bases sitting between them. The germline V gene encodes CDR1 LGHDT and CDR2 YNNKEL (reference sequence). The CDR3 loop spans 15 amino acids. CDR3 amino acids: CASSHGGGGYNEQFF. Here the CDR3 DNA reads TGTGCCAGCAGCCATGGAGGGGGGGGATACAATGAGCAGTTCTTC.

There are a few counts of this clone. The CDR3 DNA is TGTGCCAGTAGTCCCGACGACAGCAATAATTCACCCCTCCACTTT. Its translation: CASSPDDSNNSPLHF. The rearrangement uses TRBV19 and TRBJ1-6; D possibly corresponds to TRBD1 (5 bases). Germline V gene lookup returns CDR1 LNHDA and CDR2 SQIVND (reference sequence). The CDR3 length is 15 residues. Between the trimmed V and J ends, which lost 5 bases and 5 bases, there was a span of 13 bases.

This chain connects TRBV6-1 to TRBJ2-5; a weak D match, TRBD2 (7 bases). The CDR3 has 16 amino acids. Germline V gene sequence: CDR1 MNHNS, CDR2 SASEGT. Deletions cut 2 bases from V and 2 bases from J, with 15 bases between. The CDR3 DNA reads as TGTGCCAGCAGTGAACAGGGCGGGGGCCTTCAAGAGACCCAGTACTTC. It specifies CASSEQGGGLQETQYF.

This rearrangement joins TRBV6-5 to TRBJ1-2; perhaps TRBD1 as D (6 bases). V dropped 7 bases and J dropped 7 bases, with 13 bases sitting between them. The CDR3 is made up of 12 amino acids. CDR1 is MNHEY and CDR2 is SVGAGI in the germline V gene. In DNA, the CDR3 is TGTGCCAGCACCGACAGGTTATTTGGCTACACCTTC. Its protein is CASTDRLFGYTF.

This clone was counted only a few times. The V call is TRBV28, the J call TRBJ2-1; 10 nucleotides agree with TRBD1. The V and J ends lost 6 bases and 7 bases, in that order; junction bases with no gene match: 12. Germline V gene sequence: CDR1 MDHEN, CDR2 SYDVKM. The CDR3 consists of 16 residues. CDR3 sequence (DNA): TGTGCCAGCAGACCGGACCGGGACAGGGGTTTTAATGAGCAGTTCTTC. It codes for CASRPDRDRGFNEQFF.